The subject of this entry is one T cell receptor beta chain. Its antigen is undetermined. This specimen comes from a study of a mutant IDH1 vaccine in newly diagnosed glioma. Study-wide points: Pseudoprogression seemed unrelated to changes in top peripheral T cell clonotypes. Among all patients, vaccine-induced immune responses occurred in approximately 93%.

The data were produced by immunoSEQ multiplex PCR, yet TCRdb's version contains in-frame clones alone and is incomplete. The table has 45,000 to 60,000 clones, 60% to 85% seen once; the top ten hold about 1.7%. V lost 6 bases, J lost 3 bases, and 12 bases lay in between. Germline V gene lookup returns CDR1 MNHEY and CDR2 SVGAGI. There are 13 residues in the CDR3. Time point in this sample: baseline, week 1 (first vaccination visit). Documented treatment: pre-vaccination baseline after standard-of-care therapy. The donors' diagnosis was new WHO grade 3 or 4 astrocytoma that was IDH1-mutant and ATRX-lost.

Sequenced material: PBMCs, taken from a glioma patient treated with radiotherapy, temozolomide or both. The TCR originated in a woman aged 40 to 50 with glioma. The chain uses TRBV6-5 and TRBJ2-7, with D possibly matching TRBD1 (5 bases). In DNA, the CDR3 is TGTGCCAGCAGCCCCCGACAGAACTACGAGCAGTACTTC. This gives the protein CASSPRQNYEQYF.